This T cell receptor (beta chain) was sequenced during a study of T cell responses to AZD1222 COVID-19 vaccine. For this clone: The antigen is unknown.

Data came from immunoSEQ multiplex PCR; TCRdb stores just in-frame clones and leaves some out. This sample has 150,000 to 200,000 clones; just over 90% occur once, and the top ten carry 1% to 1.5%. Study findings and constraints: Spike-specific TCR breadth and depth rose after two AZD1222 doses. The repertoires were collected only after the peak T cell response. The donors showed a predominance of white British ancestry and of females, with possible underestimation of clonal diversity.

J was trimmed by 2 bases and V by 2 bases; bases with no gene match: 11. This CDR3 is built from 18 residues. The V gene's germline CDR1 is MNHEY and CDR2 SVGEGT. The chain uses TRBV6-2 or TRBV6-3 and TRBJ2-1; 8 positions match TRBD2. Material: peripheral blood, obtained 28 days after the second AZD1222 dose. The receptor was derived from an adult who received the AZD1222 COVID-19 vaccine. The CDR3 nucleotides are TGTGCCAGCAGTTACCCCGTCGGGGGGCGGGGGGCCTACAATGAGCAGTTCTTC. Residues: CASSYPVGGRGAYNEQFF.